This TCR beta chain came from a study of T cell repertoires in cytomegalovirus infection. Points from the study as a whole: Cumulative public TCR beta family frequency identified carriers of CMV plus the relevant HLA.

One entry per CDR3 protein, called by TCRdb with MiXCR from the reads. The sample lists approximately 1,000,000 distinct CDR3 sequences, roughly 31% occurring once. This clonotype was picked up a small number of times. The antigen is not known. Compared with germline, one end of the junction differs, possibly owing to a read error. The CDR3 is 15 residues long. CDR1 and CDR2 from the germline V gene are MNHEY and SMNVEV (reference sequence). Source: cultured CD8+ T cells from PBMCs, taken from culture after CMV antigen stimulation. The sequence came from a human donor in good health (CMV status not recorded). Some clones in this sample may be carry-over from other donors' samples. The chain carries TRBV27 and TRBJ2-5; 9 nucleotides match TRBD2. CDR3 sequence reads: CASSVSGTSWETQYF. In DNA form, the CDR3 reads TGTGCCAGCAGTGTATCCGGGACTAGCTGGGAGACCCAGTACTTC.